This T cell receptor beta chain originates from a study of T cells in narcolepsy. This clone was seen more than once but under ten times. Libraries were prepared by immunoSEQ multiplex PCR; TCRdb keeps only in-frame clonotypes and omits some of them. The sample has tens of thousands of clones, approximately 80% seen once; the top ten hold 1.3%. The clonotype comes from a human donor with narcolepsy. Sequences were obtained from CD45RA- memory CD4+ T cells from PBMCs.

In nucleotides, the CDR3 is TGTGCCAGCAGCTTAAAACAGCCGTTTGCAACTAATGAAAAACTGTTTTTT. It specifies CASSLKQPFATNEKLFF. This chain uses TRBV7-9 with TRBJ1-4; D is undetermined. CDR1 SEHNR and CDR2 FQNEAQ come from the germline V gene (reference sequence). The CDR3 sequence is 17 residues long. The germline V and J ends were trimmed by 2 bases and 0 bases, with 13 bases remaining between them.